Listed below are T cell receptor beta chains from one sample, sequenced in a study of blood T cell repertoires in COVID-19. Method: immunoSEQ multiplex PCR; TCRdb's copy keeps in-frame clones and lacks some. There are under 200,000 clones in the sample; roughly 84% occur only once, and about 14% lies in the top ten. The sample taken for sequencing was peripheral blood. The source of these receptors is a woman in her seventies with COVID-19, enrolled during active disease. The CDR3 runs from the conserved cysteine through the conserved F or W. A D gene is named only where the DNA matches it firmly. The size entry is marked missing in some rows and otherwise reads once, few, many or a size class.

J gene: TRBJ1-1
D gene: NA
V gene: TRBV19
clone size: NA
CDR3 protein: CASSMGGLNTEAFF
CDR3 DNA: TGTGCCAGTAGTATGGGGGGATTGAACACTGAAGCTTTCTTT

J gene: TRBJ2-3
D gene: TRBD2
V gene: TRBV15
clone size: NA
CDR3 protein: CATSRGSGSLADTQYF
CDR3 DNA: TGTGCCACCAGCAGAGGGAGCGGGAGTCTTGCAGATACGCAGTATTTT

J gene: TRBJ2-3
D gene: NA
V gene: TRBV9
clone size: NA
CDR3 protein: CASGTPRGVPDTQYF
CDR3 DNA: TGTGCCAGCGGGACACCTCGGGGCGTCCCAGATACGCAGTATTTT

J gene: TRBJ2-7
D gene: NA
V gene: TRBV6-4
clone size: NA
CDR3 protein: CASSEVAGLLYEQYF
CDR3 DNA: TGTGCCAGCAGTGAGGTGGCGGGACTGTTGTACGAGCAGTACTTC

J gene: TRBJ1-2
D gene: NA
V gene: TRBV3-1/TRBV3-2
clone size: once
CDR3 protein: CASSQSPQIYGYTF
CDR3 DNA: TGTGCCAGCAGCCAATCGCCACAGATCTATGGCTACACCTTC

J gene: TRBJ2-3
D gene: TRBD1
V gene: TRBV29-1
clone size: once
CDR3 protein: CSVYRGRTDTQYF
CDR3 DNA: TGCAGCGTCTACAGGGGACGCACAGATACGCAGTATTTT

J gene: TRBJ1-1
D gene: TRBD1
V gene: TRBV18
clone size: NA
CDR3 protein: CASSQGADREAFF
CDR3 DNA: TGTGCCAGCTCACAGGGGGCCGACCGCGAAGCTTTCTTT

J gene: TRBJ2-5
D gene: NA
V gene: TRBV5-1
clone size: NA
CDR3 protein: CASSFSGQETQYF
CDR3 DNA: TGCGCCAGCAGCTTCTCAGGACAAGAGACCCAGTACTTC

J gene: TRBJ2-1
D gene: NA
V gene: TRBV7-9
clone size: NA
CDR3 protein: CASSFTGLPGEQFF
CDR3 DNA: TGTGCCAGCAGCTTCACGGGACTCCCTGGTGAGCAGTTCTTC

J gene: TRBJ1-1
D gene: NA
V gene: TRBV5-6
clone size: NA
CDR3 protein: CASSLAMSNTEAFF
CDR3 DNA: TGTGCCAGCAGCTTGGCTATGAGTAACACTGAAGCTTTCTTT

J gene: TRBJ1-1
D gene: TRBD1
V gene: TRBV13
clone size: NA
CDR3 protein: CASSAYFRGLNTEAFF
CDR3 DNA: TGTGCCAGCAGCGCATACTTCAGGGGGCTGAACACTGAAGCTTTCTTT

J gene: TRBJ2-5
D gene: NA
V gene: TRBV5-1
clone size: NA
CDR3 protein: CASSLMPGQETQYF
CDR3 DNA: TGCGCCAGCAGCTTGATGCCGGGACAAGAGACCCAGTACTTC

J gene: TRBJ2-2
D gene: NA
V gene: TRBV21-1
clone size: NA
CDR3 protein: CASSKDPPIFTGELFF
CDR3 DNA: TGTGCCAGCAGCAAAGATCCCCCTATTTTCACCGGGGAGCTGTTTTTT

J gene: TRBJ2-1
D gene: TRBD2
V gene: TRBV6-1
clone size: NA
CDR3 protein: CASSEASSGGYNEQFF
CDR3 DNA: TGTGCCAGCAGTGAAGCATCCAGCGGGGGCTACAATGAGCAGTTCTTC

J gene: TRBJ2-6
D gene: TRBD1
V gene: TRBV27
clone size: once
CDR3 protein: CASSGVTGGAGANVLTF
CDR3 DNA: TGTGCCAGCAGTGGCGTAACAGGGGGCGCTGGGGCCAACGTCCTGACTTTC

J gene: TRBJ1-2
D gene: NA
V gene: TRBV18
clone size: few
CDR3 protein: CASSPAGGDYGYTF
CDR3 DNA: TGTGCCAGCTCACCAGCGGGGGGCGACTATGGCTACACCTTC

J gene: TRBJ1-1
D gene: NA
V gene: TRBV7-2
clone size: NA
CDR3 protein: CASSFSMNTEAFF
CDR3 DNA: TGTGCCAGCAGCTTTTCAATGAACACTGAAGCTTTCTTT

J gene: TRBJ1-2
D gene: NA
V gene: TRBV3-1/TRBV3-2
clone size: NA
CDR3 protein: CASSYGGFLRDGYTF
CDR3 DNA: TGTGCCAGCAGTTACGGGGGATTCCTTCGGGATGGCTACACCTTC

J gene: TRBJ1-2
D gene: TRBD1
V gene: TRBV28
clone size: NA
CDR3 protein: CASRSTGVGYGYTF
CDR3 DNA: TGTGCCAGCAGAAGCACAGGGGTAGGCTATGGCTACACCTTC

J gene: TRBJ2-4
D gene: TRBD2
V gene: TRBV9
clone size: NA
CDR3 protein: CASSVSGGAYIQYF
CDR3 DNA: TGTGCCAGCAGCGTAAGCGGGGGCGCGTACATTCAGTACTTC

J gene: TRBJ2-2
D gene: TRBD1
V gene: TRBV24-1
clone size: NA
CDR3 protein: CATSRQGATGELFF
CDR3 DNA: TGTGCCACCAGTAGACAGGGGGCGACCGGGGAGCTGTTTTTT

J gene: TRBJ1-2
D gene: TRBD1
V gene: TRBV9
clone size: NA
CDR3 protein: CASSVHQGAGYGYTF
CDR3 DNA: TGTGCCAGCAGCGTCCACCAGGGGGCCGGCTATGGCTACACCTTC

J gene: TRBJ2-1
D gene: NA
V gene: TRBV30
clone size: NA
CDR3 protein: CACAAGHEQFF
CDR3 DNA: TGTGCCTGCGCGGCGGGCCATGAGCAGTTCTTC

J gene: TRBJ2-2
D gene: NA
V gene: TRBV5-6
clone size: NA
CDR3 protein: CASSRRVARDTGELFF
CDR3 DNA: TGTGCCAGCAGCCGACGAGTCGCGCGGGACACCGGGGAGCTGTTTTTT

J gene: TRBJ1-6
D gene: NA
V gene: TRBV28
clone size: NA
CDR3 protein: CASSFEQRNSPLHF
CDR3 DNA: TGTGCCAGCAGTTTTGAACAGAGAAATTCACCCCTCCACTTT

J gene: TRBJ1-4
D gene: NA
V gene: TRBV4-1
clone size: NA
CDR3 protein: CASSQVPGDSEKLFF
CDR3 DNA: TGCGCCAGCAGCCAAGTCCCGGGAGATAGTGAAAAACTGTTTTTT